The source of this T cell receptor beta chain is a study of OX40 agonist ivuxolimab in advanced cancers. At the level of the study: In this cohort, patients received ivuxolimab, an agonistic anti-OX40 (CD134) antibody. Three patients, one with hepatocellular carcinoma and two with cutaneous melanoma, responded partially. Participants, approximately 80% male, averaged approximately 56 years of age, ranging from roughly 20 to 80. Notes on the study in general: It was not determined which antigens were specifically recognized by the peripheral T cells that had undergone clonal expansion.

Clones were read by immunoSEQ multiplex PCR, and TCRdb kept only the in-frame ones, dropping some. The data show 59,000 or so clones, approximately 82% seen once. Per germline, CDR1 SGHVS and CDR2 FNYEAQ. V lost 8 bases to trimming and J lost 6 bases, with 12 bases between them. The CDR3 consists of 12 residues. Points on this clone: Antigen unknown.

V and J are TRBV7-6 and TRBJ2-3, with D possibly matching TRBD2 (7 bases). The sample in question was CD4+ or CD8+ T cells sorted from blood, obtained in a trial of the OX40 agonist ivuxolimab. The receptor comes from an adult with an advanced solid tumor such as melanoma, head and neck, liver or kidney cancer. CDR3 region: CASWGGEDTQYF. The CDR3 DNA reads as TGTGCCAGCTGGGGGGGCGAGGATACGCAGTATTTT.